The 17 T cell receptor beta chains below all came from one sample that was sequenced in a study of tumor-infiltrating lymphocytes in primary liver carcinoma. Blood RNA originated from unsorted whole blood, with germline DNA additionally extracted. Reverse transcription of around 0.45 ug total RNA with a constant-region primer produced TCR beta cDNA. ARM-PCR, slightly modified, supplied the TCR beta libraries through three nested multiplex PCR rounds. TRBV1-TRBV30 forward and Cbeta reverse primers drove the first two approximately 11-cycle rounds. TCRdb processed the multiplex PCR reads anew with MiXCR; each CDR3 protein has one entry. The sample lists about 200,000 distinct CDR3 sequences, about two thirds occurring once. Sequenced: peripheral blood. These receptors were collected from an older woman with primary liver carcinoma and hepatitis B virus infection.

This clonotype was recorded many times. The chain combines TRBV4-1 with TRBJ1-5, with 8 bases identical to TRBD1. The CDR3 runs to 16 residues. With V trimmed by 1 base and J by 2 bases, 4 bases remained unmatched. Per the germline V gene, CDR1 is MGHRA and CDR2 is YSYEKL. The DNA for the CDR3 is TGCGCCAGCAGCCAAGTTCAGGGGGCCCGCAATCAGCCCCAGCATTTT. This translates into CASSQVQGARNQPQHF.

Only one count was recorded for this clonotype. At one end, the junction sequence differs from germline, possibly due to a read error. Here the CDR3 reads CTSSDLGLFDEQYF. CDR3 coding DNA: TGTACCAGCAGTGACCTGGGGTTATTCGACGAGCAGTACTTC. The V gene is TRBV2, the J gene TRBJ2-7, with D unclear. The CDR3 is made up of 14 amino acids. Per the germline V gene, CDR1 is SNHLY and CDR2 is FYNNEI.

The CDR3 loop is CSASGAPAGEQFF. The DNA for the CDR3 is TGCAGTGCTAGTGGGGCCCCAGCGGGTGAGCAGTTCTTC. The gene calls are TRBV20-1 and TRBJ2-1; D possibly corresponds to TRBD2 (6 bases). From germline, CDR1 is DFQATT and CDR2 SNEGSKA (reference sequence). This CDR3 contains 13 residues. V lost 3 bases and J lost 9, with 15 bases in between.

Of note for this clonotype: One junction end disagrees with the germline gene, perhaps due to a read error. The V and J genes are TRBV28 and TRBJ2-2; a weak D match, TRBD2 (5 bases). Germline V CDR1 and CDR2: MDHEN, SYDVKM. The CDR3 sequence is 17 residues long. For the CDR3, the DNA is TGTGCCAGCAATTTTCACCCGGCAGGTCCTGACACCGGGGAGCTATTTTTT. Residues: CASNFHPAGPDTGELFF.

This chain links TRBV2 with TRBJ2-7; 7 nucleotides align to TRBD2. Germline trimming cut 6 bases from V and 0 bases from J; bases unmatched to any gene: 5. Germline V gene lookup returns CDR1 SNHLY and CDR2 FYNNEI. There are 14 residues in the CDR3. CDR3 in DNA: TGTGCCAGCAGGCCCCGGGACTACTCCTACGAGCAGTACTTC. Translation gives CASRPRDYSYEQYF.

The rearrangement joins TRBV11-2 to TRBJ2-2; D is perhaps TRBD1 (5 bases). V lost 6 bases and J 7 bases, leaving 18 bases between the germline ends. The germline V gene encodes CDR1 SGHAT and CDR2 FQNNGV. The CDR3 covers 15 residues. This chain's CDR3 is CASRRPRGANGELFF. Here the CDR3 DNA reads TGTGCCAGCAGACGACCTAGGGGTGCCAACGGGGAGCTGTTTTTT.

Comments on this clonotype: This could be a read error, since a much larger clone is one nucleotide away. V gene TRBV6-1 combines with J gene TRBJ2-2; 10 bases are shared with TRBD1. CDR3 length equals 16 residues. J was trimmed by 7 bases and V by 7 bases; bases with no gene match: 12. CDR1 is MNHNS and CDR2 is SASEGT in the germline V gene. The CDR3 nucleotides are TGTGCCAGCACCTCCCCGAGACAGGGGGCAATCGGGGAGCTGTTTTTT. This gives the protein CASTSPRQGAIGELFF.

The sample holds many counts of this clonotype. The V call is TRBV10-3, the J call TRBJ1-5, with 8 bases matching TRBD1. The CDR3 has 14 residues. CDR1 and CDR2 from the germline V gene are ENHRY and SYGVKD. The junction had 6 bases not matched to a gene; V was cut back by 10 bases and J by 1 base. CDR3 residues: CATQRQGSNQPQHF. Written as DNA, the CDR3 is TGTGCCACCCAAAGACAGGGGAGCAATCAGCCCCAGCATTTT.

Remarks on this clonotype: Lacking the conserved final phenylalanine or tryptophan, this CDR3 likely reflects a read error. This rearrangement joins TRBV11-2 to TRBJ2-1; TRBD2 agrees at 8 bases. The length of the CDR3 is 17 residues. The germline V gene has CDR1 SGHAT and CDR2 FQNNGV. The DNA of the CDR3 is TGTGCCAGCAGCTCCTTAGCGGGACGGGTCTCCTTCAATGAGCAGTTCCTC. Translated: CASSSLAGRVSFNEQFL.

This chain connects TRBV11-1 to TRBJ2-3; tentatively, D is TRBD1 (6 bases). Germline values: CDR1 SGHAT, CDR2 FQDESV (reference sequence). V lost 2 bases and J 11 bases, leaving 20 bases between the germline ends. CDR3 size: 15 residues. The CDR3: CASSLLAGKTGMQYF. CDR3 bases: TGTGCCAGCAGCTTATTAGCAGGGAAGACAGGTATGCAGTATTTT.

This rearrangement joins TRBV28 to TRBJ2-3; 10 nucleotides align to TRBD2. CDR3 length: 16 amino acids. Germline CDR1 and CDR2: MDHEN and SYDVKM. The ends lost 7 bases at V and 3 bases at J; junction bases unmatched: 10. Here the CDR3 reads CASNHGASGSTDTQYF. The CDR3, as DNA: TGTGCCAGCAACCATGGGGCTAGCGGGAGTACAGATACGCAGTATTTT.

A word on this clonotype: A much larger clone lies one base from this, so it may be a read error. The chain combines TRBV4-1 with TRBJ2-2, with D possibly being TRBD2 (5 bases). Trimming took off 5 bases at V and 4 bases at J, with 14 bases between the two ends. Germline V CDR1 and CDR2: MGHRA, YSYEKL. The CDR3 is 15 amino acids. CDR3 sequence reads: CASSYQTIGTGELFF. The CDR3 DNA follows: TGCGCCAGCAGCTATCAGACTATCGGCACCGGGGAGCTGTTTTTT.

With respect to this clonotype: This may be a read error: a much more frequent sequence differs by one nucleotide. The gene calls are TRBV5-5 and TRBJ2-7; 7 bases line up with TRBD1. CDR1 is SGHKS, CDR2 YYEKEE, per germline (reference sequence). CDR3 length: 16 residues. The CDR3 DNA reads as TGTGCCAGCAGCCCCAGGACAGGAGGAGCCTCCTGCGAGCAGTACTTC. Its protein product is CASSPRTGGASCEQYF.

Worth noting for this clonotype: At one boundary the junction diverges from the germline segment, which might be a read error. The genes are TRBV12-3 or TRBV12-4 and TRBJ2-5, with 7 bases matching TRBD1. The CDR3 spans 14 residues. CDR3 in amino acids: CANRQGTEQETQYF. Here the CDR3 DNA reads TGTGCCAACAGGCAAGGGACAGAGCAAGAGACACAGTACTTC.

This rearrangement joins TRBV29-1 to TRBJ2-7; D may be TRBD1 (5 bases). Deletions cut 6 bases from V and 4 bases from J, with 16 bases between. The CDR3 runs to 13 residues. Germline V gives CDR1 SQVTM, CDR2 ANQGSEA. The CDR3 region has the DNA TGCAGCGTCTCGAGACGGACACCGTACGAGCAGTACTTC. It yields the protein CSVSRRTPYEQYF.

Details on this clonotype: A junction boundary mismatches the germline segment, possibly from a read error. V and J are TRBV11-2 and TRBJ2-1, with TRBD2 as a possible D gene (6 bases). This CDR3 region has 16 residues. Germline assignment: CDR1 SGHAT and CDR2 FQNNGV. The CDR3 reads CASSLGGESSYNEQSF. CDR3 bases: TGTGCCAGCAGCTTAGGGGGGGAGAGCTCTTACAATGAGCAGTCCTTC.

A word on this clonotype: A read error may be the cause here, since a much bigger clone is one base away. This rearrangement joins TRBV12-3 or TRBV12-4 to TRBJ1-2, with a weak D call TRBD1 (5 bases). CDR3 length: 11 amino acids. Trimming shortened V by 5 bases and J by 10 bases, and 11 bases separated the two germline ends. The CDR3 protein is CASSRGNDYTF. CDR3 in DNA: TGTGCCAGCAGTCGGGGGAATGACTACACCTTC.